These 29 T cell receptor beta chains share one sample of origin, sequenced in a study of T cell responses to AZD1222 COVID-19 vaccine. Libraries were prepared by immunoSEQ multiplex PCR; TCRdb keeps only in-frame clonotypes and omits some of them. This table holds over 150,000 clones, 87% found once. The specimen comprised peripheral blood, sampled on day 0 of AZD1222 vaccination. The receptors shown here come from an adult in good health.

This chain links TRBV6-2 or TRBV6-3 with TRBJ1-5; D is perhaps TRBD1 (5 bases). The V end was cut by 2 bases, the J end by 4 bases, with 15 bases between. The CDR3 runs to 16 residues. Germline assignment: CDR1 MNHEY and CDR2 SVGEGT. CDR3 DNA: TGTGCCAGCAGTTACGGGGGAGCACCCCTAAATCAGCCCCAGCATTTT. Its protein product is CASSYGGAPLNQPQHF.

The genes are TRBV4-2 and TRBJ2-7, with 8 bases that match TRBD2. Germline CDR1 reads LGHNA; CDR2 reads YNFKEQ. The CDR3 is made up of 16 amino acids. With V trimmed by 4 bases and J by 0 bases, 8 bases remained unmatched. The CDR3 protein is CASSPQAGTSSYEQYF. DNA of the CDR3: TGTGCCAGCAGCCCCCAGGCCGGGACTAGCTCCTACGAGCAGTACTTC.

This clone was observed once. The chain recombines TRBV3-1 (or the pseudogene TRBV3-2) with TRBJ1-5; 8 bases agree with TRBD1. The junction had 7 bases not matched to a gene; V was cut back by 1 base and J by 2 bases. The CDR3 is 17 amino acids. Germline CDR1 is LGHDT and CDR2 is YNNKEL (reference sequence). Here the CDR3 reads CASSQAGTGTGNQPQHF. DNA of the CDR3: TGTGCCAGCAGCCAAGCCGGGACAGGTACCGGCAATCAGCCCCAGCATTTT.

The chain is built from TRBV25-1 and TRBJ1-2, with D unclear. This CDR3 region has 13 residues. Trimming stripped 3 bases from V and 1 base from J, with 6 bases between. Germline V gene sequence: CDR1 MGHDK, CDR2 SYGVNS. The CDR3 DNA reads TGTGCCAGCAGTGATTTCAATAACTATGGCTACACCTTC. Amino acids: CASSDFNNYGYTF.

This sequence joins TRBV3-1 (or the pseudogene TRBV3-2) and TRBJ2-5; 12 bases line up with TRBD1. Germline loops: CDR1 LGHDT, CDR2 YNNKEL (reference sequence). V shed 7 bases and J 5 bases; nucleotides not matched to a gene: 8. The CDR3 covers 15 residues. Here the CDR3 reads CASTRRDRGRETQYF. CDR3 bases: TGTGCCAGCACCCGCCGGGACAGGGGGCGTGAGACCCAGTACTTC.

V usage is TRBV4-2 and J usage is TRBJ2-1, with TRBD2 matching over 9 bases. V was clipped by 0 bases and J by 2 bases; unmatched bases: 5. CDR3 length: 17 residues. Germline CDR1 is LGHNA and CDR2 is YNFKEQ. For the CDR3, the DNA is TGTGCCAGCAGCCAAGATCTAGCGGGGCTGACCTACAATGAGCAGTTCTTC. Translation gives CASSQDLAGLTYNEQFF.

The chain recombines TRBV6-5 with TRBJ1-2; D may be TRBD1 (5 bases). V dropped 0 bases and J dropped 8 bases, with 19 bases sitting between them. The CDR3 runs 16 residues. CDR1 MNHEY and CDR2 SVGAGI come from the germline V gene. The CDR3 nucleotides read TGTGCCAGCAGTTACTCGAGGGGAGGAGAGGGCGAGGGCTACACCTTC. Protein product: CASSYSRGGEGEGYTF.

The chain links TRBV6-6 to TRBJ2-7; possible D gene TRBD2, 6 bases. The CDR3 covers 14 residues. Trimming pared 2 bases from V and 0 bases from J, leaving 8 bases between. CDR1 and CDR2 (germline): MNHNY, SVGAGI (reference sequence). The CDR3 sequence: CASSYVAASYEQYF. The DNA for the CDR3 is TGTGCCAGCAGTTACGTAGCGGCCTCCTACGAGCAGTACTTC.

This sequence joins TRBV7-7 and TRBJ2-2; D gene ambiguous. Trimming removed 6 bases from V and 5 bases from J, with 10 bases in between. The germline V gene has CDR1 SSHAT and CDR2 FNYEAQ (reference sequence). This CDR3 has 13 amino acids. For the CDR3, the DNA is TGTGCCAGCAGTCCACTTAGGACCGGGGAGCTGTTTTTT. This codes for CASSPLRTGELFF.

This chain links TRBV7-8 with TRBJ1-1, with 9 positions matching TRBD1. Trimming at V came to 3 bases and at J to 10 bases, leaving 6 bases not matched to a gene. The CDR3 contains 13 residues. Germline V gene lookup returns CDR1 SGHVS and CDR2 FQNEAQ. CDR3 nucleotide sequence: TGTGCCAGCAGCTTGGGACAGGGTAGCGTAGCTTTCTTT. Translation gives CASSLGQGSVAFF.

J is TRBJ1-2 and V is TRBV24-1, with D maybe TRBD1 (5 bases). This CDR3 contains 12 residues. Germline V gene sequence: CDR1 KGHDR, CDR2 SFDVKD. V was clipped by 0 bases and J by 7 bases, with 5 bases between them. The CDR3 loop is CATSDLGAGYTF. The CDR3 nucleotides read TGTGCCACCAGTGATTTGGGGGCTGGCTACACCTTC.

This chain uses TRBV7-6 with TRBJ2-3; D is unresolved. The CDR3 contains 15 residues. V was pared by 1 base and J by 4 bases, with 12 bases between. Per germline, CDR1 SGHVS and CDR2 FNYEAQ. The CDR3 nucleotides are TGTGCCAGCAGCTTAGAGGGTACTCCTCCAGATACGCAGTATTTT. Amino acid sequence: CASSLEGTPPDTQYF.

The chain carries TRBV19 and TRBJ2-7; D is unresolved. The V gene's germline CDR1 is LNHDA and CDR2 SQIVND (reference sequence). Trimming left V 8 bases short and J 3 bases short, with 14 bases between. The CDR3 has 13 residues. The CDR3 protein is CASASAPRYEQYF. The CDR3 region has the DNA TGTGCCAGTGCCTCGGCCCCACGCTACGAGCAGTACTTC.

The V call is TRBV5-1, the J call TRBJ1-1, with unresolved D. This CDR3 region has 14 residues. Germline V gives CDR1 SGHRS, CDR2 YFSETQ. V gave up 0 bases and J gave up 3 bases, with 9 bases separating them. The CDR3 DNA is TGCGCCAGCAGCTTGGTTCCGGAGGACACTGAAGCTTTCTTT. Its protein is CASSLVPEDTEAFF.

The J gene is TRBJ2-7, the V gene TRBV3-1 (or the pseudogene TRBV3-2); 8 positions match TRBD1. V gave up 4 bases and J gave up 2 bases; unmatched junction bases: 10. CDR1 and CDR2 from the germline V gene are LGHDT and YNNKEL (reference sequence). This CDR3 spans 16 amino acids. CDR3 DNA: TGTGCCAGCAGCCCGAATGGACAGGGTCGCCCCTACGAGCAGTACTTC. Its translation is CASSPNGQGRPYEQYF.

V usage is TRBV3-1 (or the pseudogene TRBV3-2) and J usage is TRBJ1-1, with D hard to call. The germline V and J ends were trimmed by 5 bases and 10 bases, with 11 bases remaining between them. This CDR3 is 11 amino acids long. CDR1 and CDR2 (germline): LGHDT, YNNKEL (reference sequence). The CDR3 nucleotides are TGTGCCAGCAGCTCGTGGAGTGGAGCTTTCTTT. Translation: CASSSWSGAFF.

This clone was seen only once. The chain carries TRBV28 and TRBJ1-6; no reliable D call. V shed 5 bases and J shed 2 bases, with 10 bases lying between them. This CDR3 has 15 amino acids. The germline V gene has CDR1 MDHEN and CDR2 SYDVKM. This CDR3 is CASSPRMAYNSPLHF. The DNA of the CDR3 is TGTGCCAGCAGTCCACGAATGGCCTATAATTCACCCCTCCACTTT.

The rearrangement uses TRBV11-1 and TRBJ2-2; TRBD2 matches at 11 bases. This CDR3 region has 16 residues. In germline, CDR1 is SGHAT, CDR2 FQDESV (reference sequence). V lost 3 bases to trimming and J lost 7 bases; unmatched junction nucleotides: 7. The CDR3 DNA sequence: TGTGCCAGCAGCTTTAGGCTAGCGGGAGGTAGCGGGGAGCTGTTTTTT. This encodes CASSFRLAGGSGELFF.

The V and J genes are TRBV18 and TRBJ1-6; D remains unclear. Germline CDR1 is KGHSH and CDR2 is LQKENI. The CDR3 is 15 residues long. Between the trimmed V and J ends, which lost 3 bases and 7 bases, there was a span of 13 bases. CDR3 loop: CASSPLDRANSPLHF. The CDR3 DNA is TGTGCCAGCTCACCGCTGGATAGGGCGAATTCACCCCTCCACTTT.

DNA for the CDR3: TGTGCCAGCTCACCACAGGGATGGGGTCAGCCCCAGCATTTT. Its protein product is CASSPQGWGQPQHF. The chain joins TRBV18 to TRBJ1-5, with no clear D. CDR3 length: 14 amino acids. CDR1 is KGHSH and CDR2 is LQKENI in the germline V gene. V was pared by 1 base and J by 6 bases, with 10 bases between.

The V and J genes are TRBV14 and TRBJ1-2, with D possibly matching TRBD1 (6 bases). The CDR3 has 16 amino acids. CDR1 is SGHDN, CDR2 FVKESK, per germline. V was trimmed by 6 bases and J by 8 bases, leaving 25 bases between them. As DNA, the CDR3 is TGTGCCAGCAGTCCTGGGGGGCAGGCGGCCCCGTTGGGCTACACCTTC. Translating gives CASSPGGQAAPLGYTF.

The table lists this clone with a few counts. CDR3 nucleotide sequence: TGTGCCAGCAGCCAAGGGGAAGGGAGTGAAAAACTGTTTTTT. Its protein is CASSQGEGSEKLFF. V gene TRBV4-2 combines with J gene TRBJ1-4; D gene uncertain. In germline, CDR1 is LGHNA, CDR2 YNFKEQ. V was shortened by 1 base and J by 7 bases, with 10 bases between the two germline ends. This CDR3 comprises 14 residues.

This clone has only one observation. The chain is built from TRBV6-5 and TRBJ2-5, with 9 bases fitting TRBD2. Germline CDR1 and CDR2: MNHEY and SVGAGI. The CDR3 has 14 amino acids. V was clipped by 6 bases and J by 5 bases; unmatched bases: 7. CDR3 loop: CASRRGLAMETQYF. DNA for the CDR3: TGTGCCAGCAGGAGGGGACTAGCAATGGAGACCCAGTACTTC.

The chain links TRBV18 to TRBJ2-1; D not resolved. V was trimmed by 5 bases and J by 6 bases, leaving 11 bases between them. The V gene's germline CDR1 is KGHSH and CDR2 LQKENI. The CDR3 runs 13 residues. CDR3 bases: TGTGCCAGCTCATCCGGGCCGATCAATGAGCAGTTCTTC. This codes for CASSSGPINEQFF.

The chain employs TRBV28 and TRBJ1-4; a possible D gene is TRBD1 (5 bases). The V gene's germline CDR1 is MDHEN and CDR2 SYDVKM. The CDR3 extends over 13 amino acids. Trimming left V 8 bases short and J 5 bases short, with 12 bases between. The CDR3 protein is CASSRTLNEKLFF. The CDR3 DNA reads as TGTGCCAGCTCTCGGACATTAAATGAAAAACTGTTTTTT.

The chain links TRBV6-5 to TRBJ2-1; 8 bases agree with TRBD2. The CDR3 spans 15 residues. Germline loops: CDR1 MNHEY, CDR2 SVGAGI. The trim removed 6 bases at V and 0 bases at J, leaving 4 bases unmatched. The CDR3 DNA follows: TGTGCCAGCAGACTAGCGGTTAGCTCCTACAATGAGCAGTTCTTC. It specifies CASRLAVSSYNEQFF.

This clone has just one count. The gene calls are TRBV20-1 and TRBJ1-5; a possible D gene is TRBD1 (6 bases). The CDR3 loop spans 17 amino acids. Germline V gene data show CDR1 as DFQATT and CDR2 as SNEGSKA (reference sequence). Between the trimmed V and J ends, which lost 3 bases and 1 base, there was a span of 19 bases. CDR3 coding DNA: TGCAGTGCTAGTGGGGTAGGGGGAAGGGGGAGCAATCAGCCCCAGCATTTT. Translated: CSASGVGGRGSNQPQHF.

The CDR3 coding sequence is TGTGCCAGCAGCATCACTCGGGTATCTAACAATGAGCAGTTCTTC. This encodes CASSITRVSNNEQFF. This sequence joins TRBV6-6 and TRBJ2-1; the D is unclear. Germline values: CDR1 MNHNY, CDR2 SVGAGI (reference sequence). The CDR3 sequence is 15 residues long. Trimming took 6 bases from V and 5 from J, leaving 17 bases between them.

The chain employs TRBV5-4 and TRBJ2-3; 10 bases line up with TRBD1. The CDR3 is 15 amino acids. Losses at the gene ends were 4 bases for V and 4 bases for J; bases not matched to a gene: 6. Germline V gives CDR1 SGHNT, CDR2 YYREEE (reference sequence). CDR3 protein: CASSPGGQGADTQYF. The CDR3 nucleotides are TGTGCCAGCAGCCCAGGAGGACAGGGGGCAGATACGCAGTATTTT.